Below, 14 T cell receptor beta chains from the same sample are listed, as sequenced in a study of T-cell memory formation after mild COVID-19. TCRdb re-called the 5' RACE reads through MiXCR, storing one row per CDR3 protein. The data contain some 310,000 distinct CDR3 sequences, roughly 19% of them seen just once; the ten biggest clones take up around 20%. Sample: PBMCs or a T cell subset sorted from them (not recorded which). Every receptor here comes from a man younger than 35 who had mild COVID-19 (a few samples of this study predate the infection). Cell type and time point are not known.

This clonotype was counted at least ten times. The rearrangement uses TRBV5-1 and TRBJ1-1; possibly TRBD1 for D (5 bases). The CDR3 runs 14 residues. V was pared by 4 bases and J by 1 base, with 11 bases between. Germline V CDR1 and CDR2: SGHRS, YFSETQ. The CDR3 loop reads CASSLSGTNTEAFF. CDR3 coding DNA: TGCGCCAGCAGCCTTTCCGGGACGAACACTGAAGCTTTCTTT.

The chain couples TRBV7-3 to TRBJ2-2; the match to TRBD1 covers 9 bases. In germline, CDR1 is SGHTA, CDR2 FQGTGA. Trimming took 5 bases from V and 10 from J; bases not matched to a gene: 8. This CDR3 spans 14 amino acids. In DNA, the CDR3 is TGTGCCAGCAGCCCGGGGACAGGGCCGATGGAGCTGTTTTTT. It yields the protein CASSPGTGPMELFF. The full variable domain, with the rest looked up from reference TRBV7-3 and TRBJ2-2, is GAGVSQTPSNKVTEKGKYVELRCDPISGHTALYWYRQSLGQGPEFLIYFQGTGAADDSGLPNDRFFAVRPEGSVSTLKIQRTERGDSAVYLCASSPGTGPMELFFGEGSRLTVL.

The chain joins TRBV14 to TRBJ2-5, with 10 bases that match TRBD2. Germline CDR1 is SGHDN and CDR2 is FVKESK. V shed 2 bases and J 1 base; nucleotides not matched to a gene: 10. The CDR3 has 18 residues. The CDR3: CASSQFRTSGPLQETQYF. CDR3 DNA: TGTGCCAGCAGCCAATTTCGGACTAGCGGCCCCCTCCAAGAGACCCAGTACTTC.

This clonotype came up once. The chain uses TRBV7-2 and TRBJ1-2; D unresolved. Trimming removed 2 bases at V and 4 bases at J, with 8 bases between. This CDR3 comprises 13 residues. The germline CDR1 and CDR2 sequences are SGHTA and FQGNSA. The CDR3 here is CASSLRGSYGYTF. CDR3 DNA: TGTGCCAGCAGCTTACGCGGGTCCTATGGCTACACCTTC.

This clonotype was counted between two and nine times. The chain has TRBV4-1 and TRBJ1-1, with 8 nucleotides matching TRBD1. This CDR3 comprises 15 residues. CDR1 and CDR2 (germline): MGHRA, YSYEKL. Trimming removed 0 bases from V and 3 bases from J; junction bases left unmatched: 3. The CDR3 DNA is TGCGCCAGCAGCCAAGACAGGACAGGGTACACTGAAGCTTTCTTT. Residues: CASSQDRTGYTEAFF.

The table lists this clonotype with a few counts. V and J are TRBV5-1 and TRBJ2-2, with D uncertain. With 1 base removed from V and 3 bases from J, the gap between germline ends came to 10 bases. The germline V gene encodes CDR1 SGHRS and CDR2 YFSETQ. This CDR3 spans 15 amino acids. Here the CDR3 DNA reads TGCGCCAGCAGCTTGTTCCGCCCGGACACCGGGGAGCTGTTTTTT. Translating it yields CASSLFRPDTGELFF.

This clonotype was seen more than once but under ten times. The junction departs from germline at one end; a sequencing error may be responsible. The chain links TRBV18 to TRBJ2-6; D possibly corresponds to TRBD1 (6 bases). Germline CDR1 and CDR2: KGHSH and LQKENI. The CDR3 covers 19 residues. The CDR3 coding sequence is TGTGCCAGTTCACCGTTTGATCCTGGGGGCTTATCTGGGGCCAACGTCCTGACTTTC. Protein sequence: CASSPFDPGGLSGANVLTF.

This clonotype has a count of ten or more. The chain recombines TRBV5-1 with TRBJ2-1; no clear D gene. Trimming removed 6 bases from V and 5 bases from J, with 18 bases in between. This CDR3 spans 15 amino acids. Germline V lookup: CDR1 SGHRS, CDR2 YFSETQ. CDR3: CASKPLGGNDNEQFF. In DNA form, the CDR3 reads TGCGCCAGCAAGCCCCTTGGTGGGAATGACAATGAGCAGTTCTTC.

The rearrangement links TRBV7-7 to TRBJ2-1; D unresolved. With 1 base removed from V and 5 bases from J, the gap between germline ends came to 9 bases. The CDR3 contains 14 residues. Germline V lookup: CDR1 SSHAT, CDR2 FNYEAQ (reference sequence). The CDR3 loop is CASSLGRSNNEQFF. CDR3 nucleotides: TGTGCCAGCAGCTTAGGGCGGAGTAACAATGAGCAGTTCTTC. Based on the CDR3 plus reference TRBV7-7 and TRBJ2-1, the full variable domain is GAGVSQSPRYKVTKRGQDVTLRCDPISSHATLYWYQQALGQGPEFLTYFNYEAQPDKSGLPSDRFSAERPEGSISTLTIQRTEQRDSAMYRCASSLGRSNNEQFFGPGTRLTVL.

This clonotype occurred a few times. The rearrangement links TRBV20-1 to TRBJ2-1, with D unresolved. The ends were cut back, 4 bases at V and 1 base at J, with 14 bases in the middle. This CDR3 has 15 residues. Germline values: CDR1 DFQATT, CDR2 SNEGSKA (reference sequence). CDR3 residues: CSATPWDYSYNEQFF. The DNA of the CDR3 is TGCAGTGCTACCCCGTGGGATTATTCCTACAATGAGCAGTTCTTC.

This chain joins TRBV18 and TRBJ2-7; no definite D call. The CDR3 loop spans 14 amino acids. The V gene's germline CDR1 is KGHSH and CDR2 LQKENI. V was cut by 4 bases and J by 0 bases, with 10 bases left in between. DNA for the CDR3: TGTGCCAGCTCACGGGAAAGGGCCTCCTACGAGCAGTACGTC. Its protein product is CASSRERASYEQYV.

This clonotype was found once. This chain links TRBV3-1 with TRBJ2-7, with D possibly TRBD1 on 5 matching bases. This CDR3 contains 14 residues. Between the trimmed V and J ends, which lost 6 bases and 6 bases, there was a span of 18 bases. The germline CDR1 and CDR2 sequences are LGHDT and YNNKEL (reference sequence). The CDR3 DNA reads as TGTGCCAGCAGGGACCGTGGCAGGGCAGGCGAGCAGTACTTC. Encoded protein: CASRDRGRAGEQYF.

The rearrangement joins TRBV4-2 to TRBJ2-3, with 14 bases aligning to TRBD2. Trimming removed 2 bases from V and 5 bases from J; junction bases left unmatched: 6. The V gene's germline CDR1 is LGHNA and CDR2 YNFKEQ. There are 17 residues in the CDR3. The CDR3 loop reads CASSQSGLAGGGDTQYF. The CDR3 coding sequence is TGTGCCAGCAGCCAATCCGGACTAGCGGGGGGCGGAGATACGCAGTATTTT.

This clonotype was picked up a small number of times. The V and J genes are TRBV7-2 and TRBJ1-1, with D tentatively TRBD1 (6 bases). Trimming stripped 6 bases from V and 7 bases from J, with 18 bases between. Germline CDR1 reads SGHTA; CDR2 reads FQGNSA. This CDR3 region has 14 residues. The CDR3, as DNA: TGTGCCAGCAGGGTGGGCAGGAGGGGGATTGAAGCTTTCTTT. Protein product: CASRVGRRGIEAFF.